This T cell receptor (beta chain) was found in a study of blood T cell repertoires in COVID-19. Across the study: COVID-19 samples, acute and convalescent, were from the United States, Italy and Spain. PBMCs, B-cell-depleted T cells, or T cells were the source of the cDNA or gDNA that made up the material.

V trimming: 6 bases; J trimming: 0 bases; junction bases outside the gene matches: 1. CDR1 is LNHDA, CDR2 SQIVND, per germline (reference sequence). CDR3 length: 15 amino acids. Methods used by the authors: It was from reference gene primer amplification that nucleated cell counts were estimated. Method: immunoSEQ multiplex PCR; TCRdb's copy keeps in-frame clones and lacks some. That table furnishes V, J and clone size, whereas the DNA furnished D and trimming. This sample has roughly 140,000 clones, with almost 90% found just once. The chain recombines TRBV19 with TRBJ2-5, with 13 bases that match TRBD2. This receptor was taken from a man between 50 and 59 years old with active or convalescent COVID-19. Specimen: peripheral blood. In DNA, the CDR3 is TGTGCCAGTAGGACTAGCGGGAGGTACCAAGAGACCCAGTACTTC. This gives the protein CASRTSGRYQETQYF.